Sequencing of this T cell receptor beta chain was carried out in a study of T cells in women clearing cervical HPV infection. Study context: Case blood drawn at lesion detection; control blood after infection cleared. HLA type could not be excluded as a confounder. General study findings and limits: Repertoire richness, not evenness, was significantly elevated in CIN3+ cases versus controls.

Sequenced by immunoSEQ multiplex PCR; TCRdb stores in-frame clones only, minus some. The table lists 7,500 to 10,000 clones. Concerning this clone: Its antigen remains unknown. The sequence runs out 3 residues before the end of the CDR3; the remainder is reconstructed from the germline J gene.

The germline V gene encodes CDR1 SEHNR and CDR2 FQNEAQ (reference sequence). V was pared by 5 bases and J by 5 bases, with 12 bases between. CDR3 length equals 13 residues. The receptor was derived from a woman aged 18 to 75 with a cervical HPV16 infection that either progressed to CIN3+ or cleared (not recorded which). The V gene is TRBV7-9, the J gene TRBJ1-1; the D gene is possibly TRBD1 (5 bases). Sequenced: blood buffy coat. CDR3 loop: CASSPRGDTEAFF. Incomplete CDR3 DNA: TGTGCCAGCAGCCCGAGAGGGGATACTGAA.